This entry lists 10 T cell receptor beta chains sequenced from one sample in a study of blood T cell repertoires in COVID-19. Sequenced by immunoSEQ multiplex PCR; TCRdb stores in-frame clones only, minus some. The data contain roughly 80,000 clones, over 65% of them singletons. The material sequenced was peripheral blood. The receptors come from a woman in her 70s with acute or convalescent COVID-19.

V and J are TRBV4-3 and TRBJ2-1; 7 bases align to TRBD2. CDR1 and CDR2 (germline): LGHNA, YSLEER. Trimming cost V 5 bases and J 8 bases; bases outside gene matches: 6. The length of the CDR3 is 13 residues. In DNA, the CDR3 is TGCGCCAGCAGCAGACCGGGAGGACATGAGCAGTTCTTC. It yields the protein CASSRPGGHEQFF.

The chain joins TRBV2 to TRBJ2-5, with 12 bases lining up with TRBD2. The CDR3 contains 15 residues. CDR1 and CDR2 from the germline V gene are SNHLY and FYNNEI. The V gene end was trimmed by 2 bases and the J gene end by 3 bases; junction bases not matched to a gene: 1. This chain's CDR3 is CASSERTSGKETQYF. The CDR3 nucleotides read TGTGCCAGCAGTGAAAGGACTAGCGGGAAAGAGACCCAGTACTTC.

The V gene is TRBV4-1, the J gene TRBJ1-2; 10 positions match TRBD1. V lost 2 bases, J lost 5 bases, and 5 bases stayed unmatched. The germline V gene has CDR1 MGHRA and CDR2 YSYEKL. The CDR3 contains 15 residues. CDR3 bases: TGCGCCAGCAGCCAACGGGACAGGGGAGCTTATGGCTACACCTTC. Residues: CASSQRDRGAYGYTF.

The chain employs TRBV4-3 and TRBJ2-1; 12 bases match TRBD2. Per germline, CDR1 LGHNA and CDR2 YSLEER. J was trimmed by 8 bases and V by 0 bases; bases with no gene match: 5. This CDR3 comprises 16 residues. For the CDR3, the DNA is TGCGCCAGCAGCCAAGATTCTAGCGGGAGGGCATATGAGCAGTTCTTC. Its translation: CASSQDSSGRAYEQFF.

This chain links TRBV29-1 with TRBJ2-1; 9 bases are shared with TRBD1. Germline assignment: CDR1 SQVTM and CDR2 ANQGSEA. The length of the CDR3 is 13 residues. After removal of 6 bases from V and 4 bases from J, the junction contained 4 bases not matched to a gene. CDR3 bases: TGCAGCGTGGGACAGGGAGGTTACAATGAGCAGTTCTTC. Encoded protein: CSVGQGGYNEQFF.

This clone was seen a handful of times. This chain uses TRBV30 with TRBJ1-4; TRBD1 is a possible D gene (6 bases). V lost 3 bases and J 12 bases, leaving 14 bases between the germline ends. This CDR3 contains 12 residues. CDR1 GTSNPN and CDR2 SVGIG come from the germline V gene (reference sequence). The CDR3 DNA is TGTGCCTGGAGCCTCAGGGGCGTGGAACTGTTTTTT. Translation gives CAWSLRGVELFF.

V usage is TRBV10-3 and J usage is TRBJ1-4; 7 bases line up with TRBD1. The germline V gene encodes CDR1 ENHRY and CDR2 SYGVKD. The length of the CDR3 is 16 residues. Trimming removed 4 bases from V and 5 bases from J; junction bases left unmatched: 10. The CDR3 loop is CAISVEGGAANEKLFF. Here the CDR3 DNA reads TGTGCCATCAGTGTTGAAGGGGGCGCGGCGAATGAAAAACTGTTTTTT.

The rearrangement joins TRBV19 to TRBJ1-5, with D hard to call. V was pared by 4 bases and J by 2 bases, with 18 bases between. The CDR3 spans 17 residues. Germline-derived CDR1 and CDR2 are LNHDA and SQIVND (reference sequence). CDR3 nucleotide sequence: TGTGCCAGTAGTACGCCCCAATCTAACGGGGGCAATCAGCCCCAGCATTTT. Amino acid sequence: CASSTPQSNGGNQPQHF.

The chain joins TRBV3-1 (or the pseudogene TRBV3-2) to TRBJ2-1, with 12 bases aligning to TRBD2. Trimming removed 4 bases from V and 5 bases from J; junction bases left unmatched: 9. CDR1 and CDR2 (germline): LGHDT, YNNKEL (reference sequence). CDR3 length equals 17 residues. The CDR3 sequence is CASSPRTSGAGDNEQFF. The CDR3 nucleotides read TGTGCCAGCAGCCCGAGGACTAGCGGGGCCGGGGACAATGAGCAGTTCTTC.

CDR3 in DNA: TGTGCCAGCAGTTACGAGACAACTAGGTACGAGCAGTACGTC. Its protein product is CASSYETTRYEQYV. The chain joins TRBV6-6 to TRBJ2-7; D is perhaps TRBD2 (5 bases). CDR1 is MNHNY and CDR2 is SVGAGI in the germline V gene (reference sequence). This CDR3 is built from 14 residues. Trimming took 2 bases from V and 4 from J, leaving 12 bases between them.